This paragraph covers one T cell receptor (beta chain) sequence. Its antigen is currently unknown. The source of the sample is a study of CD8+ T cells in alopecia areata. Study-level points and caveats: Treatment with tofacitinib significantly lowered scalp clonality and reduced expanded CD8+ clones among the top 100.

CDR1 and CDR2 from the germline V gene are SEHNR and FQNEAQ (reference sequence). Trimming cost V 5 bases and J 7 bases, with 21 bases left between them. The CDR3 spans 16 residues. The treatment was: oral pan-JAK inhibitor, 5-10 mg twice daily. RNA was isolated and reverse transcribed to cDNA, the sequencing template. This table comes from immunoSEQ multiplex PCR, and its TCRdb copy is limited to in-frame clones, with some not included. The repertoire has fewer than 250,000 clones, approximately 40% of them found once; the top ten carry roughly 2.6%. This chain uses TRBV7-9 with TRBJ2-1, with D possibly TRBD2 on 7 matching bases. The sequence was obtained from a human donor with alopecia areata. The input for sequencing was CD4+ T cells sorted from blood, taken at approximately week 39, from a patient treated with tofacitinib. CDR3 residues: CASSRVQGREVNEQFF. The DNA of the CDR3 is TGTGCCAGCAGCCGCGTACAGGGACGGGAGGTTAATGAGCAGTTCTTC.